These 21 T cell receptor beta chains were sequenced from one sample in a study of identical twins. TCRdb re-called the 5' RACE reads through MiXCR, storing one row per CDR3 protein. Of 1,800,000 or so distinct CDR3 sequences listed, under 35% are singletons. The sample taken for sequencing was cord blood. These receptors were collected from a newborn girl in good health.

Many counts were recorded for this clonotype. The chain links TRBV29-1 to TRBJ2-3; D is ambiguous. Per germline, CDR1 SQVTM and CDR2 ANQGSEA. CDR3 length: 18 residues. Trimming cost V 1 base and J 4 bases, with 24 bases left between them. CDR3 region: CSVEGVEKALQRADTQYF. CDR3 sequence (DNA): TGCAGCGTTGAAGGAGTTGAGAAGGCCCTACAACGCGCAGATACGCAGTATTTT.

This clonotype has just a few counts. The V gene is TRBV12-3 or TRBV12-4, the J gene TRBJ1-1, with D possibly TRBD1 on 5 matching bases. CDR3 size: 13 residues. Trimming cost V 10 bases and J 3 bases, with 15 bases left between them. The DNA of the CDR3 is TGTGCCACCTCGCAGGGTGTGTACACTGAAGCTTTCTTT. Its translation: CATSQGVYTEAFF.

The rearrangement joins TRBV7-6 to TRBJ2-1, with D perhaps TRBD2 (6 bases). This CDR3 contains 15 residues. Germline V lookup: CDR1 SGHVS, CDR2 FNYEAQ. Trimming removed 0 bases at V and 5 bases at J, with 11 bases between. The CDR3 DNA is TGTGCCAGCAGCTTAGCAGACGGAGGGCACAATGAGCAGTTCTTC. As protein: CASSLADGGHNEQFF.

The rearrangement joins TRBV2 to TRBJ2-2, with D unresolved. Germline V lookup: CDR1 SNHLY, CDR2 FYNNEI. Trimming removed 2 bases at V and 4 bases at J, with 8 bases between. This CDR3 comprises 14 residues. The CDR3 region has the DNA TGTGCCAGCAGTGAACGTGGGTTCACCGGGGAGCTGTTTTTT. Residues: CASSERGFTGELFF.

The rearrangement uses TRBV11-2 and TRBJ2-7; either TRBD1 or TRBD2 may supply D (5 bases each). Trimming removed 5 bases at V and 4 bases at J, with 21 bases between. CDR1 and CDR2 (germline): SGHAT, FQNNGV. This CDR3 contains 16 residues. This CDR3 reads CASSPFLWGKMYEQYF. Here the CDR3 DNA reads TGTGCCAGCAGCCCCTTCCTTTGGGGGAAAATGTACGAGCAGTACTTC.

This clonotype was recorded many times. The chain uses TRBV3-1 and TRBJ2-7; no definite D call. Germline V lookup: CDR1 LGHDT, CDR2 YNNKEL (reference sequence). V was clipped by 0 bases and J by 4 bases, with 4 bases between them. CDR3 size: 12 residues. The CDR3 region has the DNA TGTGCCAGCAGCCAAGATTTTTACGAGCAGTACTTC. Protein sequence: CASSQDFYEQYF.

This clonotype was found once. This chain connects TRBV7-9 to TRBJ2-3; a possible D gene is TRBD2 (5 bases). Germline values: CDR1 SEHNR, CDR2 FQNEAQ (reference sequence). This CDR3 region has 15 residues. V was shortened by 2 bases and J by 3 bases, with 12 bases between the two germline ends. DNA for the CDR3: TGTGCCAGCAGCTTATCTCAAACTAGGACAGATACGCAGTATTTT. Residues: CASSLSQTRTDTQYF.

The chain combines TRBV4-2 with TRBJ2-5; 9 bases align to TRBD2. Germline V lookup: CDR1 LGHNA, CDR2 YNFKEQ. The CDR3 spans 15 residues. With V trimmed by 4 bases and J by 4 bases, 7 bases remained unmatched. Here the CDR3 reads CASSRASGNGETQYF. DNA of the CDR3: TGTGCCAGCAGCCGGGCTAGCGGGAATGGAGAGACCCAGTACTTC.

The rearrangement joins TRBV5-1 to TRBJ1-2; TRBD1 might be the D (5 bases). Germline V gene lookup returns CDR1 SGHRS and CDR2 YFSETQ. The CDR3 consists of 14 residues. V was shortened by 5 bases and J by 5 bases, with 16 bases between the two germline ends. The CDR3, as DNA: TGCGCCAGCAGTTTAAGGGGCCCGGGGTATGGCTACACCTTC. Protein product: CASSLRGPGYGYTF.

The rearrangement joins TRBV7-2 to TRBJ2-7; D is perhaps TRBD2 (6 bases). Trimming stripped 4 bases from V and 4 bases from J, with 17 bases between. The CDR3 runs 15 residues. Germline V gene data show CDR1 as SGHTA and CDR2 as FQGNSA. This CDR3 is CASSSYRDFGYEQYF. The CDR3 nucleotides are TGTGCCAGCAGCTCCTACCGGGACTTCGGATACGAGCAGTACTTC.

The rearrangement joins TRBV7-9 to TRBJ2-7; no firm D call. The germline V gene has CDR1 SEHNR and CDR2 FQNEAQ (reference sequence). Trimming shortened V by 3 bases and J by 5 bases, and 8 bases separated the two germline ends. The CDR3 is 12 residues long. CDR3 loop: CASSLGRHEQYF. The CDR3 DNA follows: TGTGCCAGCAGCTTGGGAAGGCACGAGCAGTACTTC. Based on the CDR3 plus reference TRBV7-9 and TRBJ2-7, the full variable domain is DTGVSQNPRHKITKRGQNVTFRCDPISEHNRLYWYRQTLGQGPEFLTYFQNEAQLEKSRLLSDRFSAERPKGSFSTLEIQRTEQGDSAMYLCASSLGRHEQYFGPGTRLTVT.

This clonotype has more than one count but fewer than ten. The chain employs TRBV4-2 and TRBJ2-1; 9 positions agree with TRBD1. The V gene end was trimmed by 0 bases and the J gene end by 9 bases; junction bases not matched to a gene: 6. The CDR3 is 15 residues long. Germline CDR1 LGHNA, CDR2 YNFKEQ. Here the CDR3 DNA reads TGTGCCAGCAGCCAAGAGGGACAGGGTTTTTTTGAGCAGTTCTTC. Translating gives CASSQEGQGFFEQFF.

This clonotype was seen only a few times. The chain joins TRBV20-1 to TRBJ2-7; no firm D call. The germline V gene encodes CDR1 DFQATT and CDR2 SNEGSKA (reference sequence). The V end lost 1 base, the J end lost 0 bases, and 7 bases lay between the germline ends. This CDR3 has 13 amino acids. In nucleotides, the CDR3 is TGCAGTGCTAGAGCGCAGTTCTCCTACGAGCAGTACTTC. Protein product: CSARAQFSYEQYF.

This clonotype was counted many times. The rearrangement joins TRBV14 to TRBJ2-4, with D perhaps matching TRBD1 or TRBD2 (5 bases each). Germline V gene sequence: CDR1 SGHDN, CDR2 FVKESK. With 3 bases removed from V and 1 base from J, the gap between germline ends came to 13 bases. This CDR3 has 16 residues. In DNA form, the CDR3 reads TGTGCCAGCAGCCAGGGACCTCTGGGCGCCAAAAACATTCAGTACTTC. This encodes CASSQGPLGAKNIQYF. Full variable domain (outside the CDR3, taken from reference TRBV14 and TRBJ2-4): EAGVTQFPSHSVIEKGQTVTLRCDPISGHDNLYWYRRVMGKEIKFLLHFVKESKQDESGMPNNRFLAERTGGTYSTLKVQPAELEDSGVYFCASSQGPLGAKNIQYFGAGTRLSVL.

This clonotype was observed a handful of times. The rearrangement uses TRBV20-1 and TRBJ2-1, with TRBD2 identical over 7 bases. The germline gives CDR1 DFQATT, CDR2 SNEGSKA (reference sequence). V was clipped by 0 bases and J by 0 bases; unmatched bases: 11. The CDR3 has 18 amino acids. This chain's CDR3 is CSAREESRGTYSYNEQFF. CDR3 DNA sequence: TGCAGTGCTAGAGAGGAATCGCGGGGGACTTACTCCTACAATGAGCAGTTCTTC.

This clonotype was seen a handful of times. The gene calls are TRBV20-1 and TRBJ2-5; unclear D gene. V was trimmed by 2 bases and J by 3 bases, leaving 4 bases between them. The CDR3 loop spans 11 amino acids. Germline CDR1 is DFQATT and CDR2 is SNEGSKA (reference sequence). Written as DNA, the CDR3 is TGCAGTGCTAGAACCGAAGAGACCCAGTACTTC. It specifies CSARTEETQYF.

The chain couples TRBV29-1 to TRBJ1-1; D is perhaps TRBD1 (5 bases). The germline gives CDR1 SQVTM, CDR2 ANQGSEA. The CDR3 runs 15 residues. The V end was cut by 1 base, the J end by 1 base, with 13 bases between. CDR3: CSVEGGVSWNTEAFF. The CDR3 DNA follows: TGCAGCGTTGAAGGAGGGGTTTCTTGGAACACTGAAGCTTTCTTT.

A remark on this clonotype: A much larger clone lies one base from this, so it may be a read error. CDR3 nucleotides: TGCAGCGTTGAAGACAACTCCTACGAGCGGTACTTC. It is translated as CSVEDNSYERYF. The genes are TRBV29-1 and TRBJ2-5; unclear D gene. Germline V CDR1 and CDR2: SQVTM, ANQGSEA. The CDR3 is 12 residues long. Deletions cut 0 bases from V and 13 bases from J, with 15 bases between.

This clonotype was seen just once. This sequence joins TRBV4-1 and TRBJ1-2; TRBD1 agrees at 7 bases. J was trimmed by 6 bases and V by 2 bases; bases with no gene match: 12. Looked up from germline, CDR1 is MGHRA and CDR2 is YSYEKL. The CDR3 spans 16 residues. The CDR3 is CASSQPSSGTDDGYTF. The CDR3 bases are TGCGCCAGCAGCCAACCTTCTTCCGGGACAGATGATGGCTACACCTTC.

This chain links TRBV20-1 with TRBJ1-1; D is perhaps TRBD1 (6 bases). Germline V gives CDR1 DFQATT, CDR2 SNEGSKA (reference sequence). V shed 2 bases and J shed 10 bases, with 17 bases lying between them. CDR3 length: 13 residues. CDR3 DNA: TGCAGTGCTAGACGTCGACAGGTGGTGGGAGCTTTCTTT. Encoded protein: CSARRRQVVGAFF.

The chain recombines TRBV20-1 with TRBJ2-3; TRBD1 or TRBD2 may be the D gene (5 bases each). Germline CDR1 DFQATT, CDR2 SNEGSKA (reference sequence). Trimming stripped 7 bases from V and 6 bases from J, with 20 bases between. The CDR3 totals 14 residues. The CDR3 DNA follows: TGCAGTGTCCGTCCGGGACCCCTGAGGGATACGCAGTATTTT. Its translation is CSVRPGPLRDTQYF.